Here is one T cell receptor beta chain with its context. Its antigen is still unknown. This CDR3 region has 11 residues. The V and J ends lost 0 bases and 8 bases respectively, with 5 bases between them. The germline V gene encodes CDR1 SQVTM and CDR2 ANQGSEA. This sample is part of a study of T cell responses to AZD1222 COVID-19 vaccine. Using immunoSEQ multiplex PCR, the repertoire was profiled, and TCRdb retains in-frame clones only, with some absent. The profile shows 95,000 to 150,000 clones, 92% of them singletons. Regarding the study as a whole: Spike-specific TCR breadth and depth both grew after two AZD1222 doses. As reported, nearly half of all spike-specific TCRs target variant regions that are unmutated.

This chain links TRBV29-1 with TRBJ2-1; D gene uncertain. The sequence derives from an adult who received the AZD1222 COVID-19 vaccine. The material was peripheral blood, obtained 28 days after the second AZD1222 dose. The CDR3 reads CSVEDPHEQFF. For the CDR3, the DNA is TGCAGCGTTGAAGATCCCCATGAGCAGTTCTTC.